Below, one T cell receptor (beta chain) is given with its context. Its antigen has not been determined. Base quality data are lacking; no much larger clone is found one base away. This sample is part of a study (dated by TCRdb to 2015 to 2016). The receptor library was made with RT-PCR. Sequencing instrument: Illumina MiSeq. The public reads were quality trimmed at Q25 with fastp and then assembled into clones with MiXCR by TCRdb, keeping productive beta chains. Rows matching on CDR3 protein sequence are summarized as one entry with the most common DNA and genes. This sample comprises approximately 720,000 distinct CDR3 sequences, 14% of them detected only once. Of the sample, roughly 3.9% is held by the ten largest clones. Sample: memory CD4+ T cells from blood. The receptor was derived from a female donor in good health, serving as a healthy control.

The CDR3 protein sequence reads: CASSRGGLYEQYF. The DNA is as follows: TGTGCCAGCAGCCGCGGGGGACTCTACGAGCAGTACTTC. The V and J segments used are TRBV3-1 and TRBJ2-7, with 7 bases matching TRBD2. Trimming accounts for 4 bases at V and 3 bases at J, while the number of junction bases matched to no gene is 3. From its cysteine to its phenylalanine, the CDR3 spans 13 amino acids. Only CDR3 DNA remains: 39 bases, in frame from the first base. CDR1 and CDR2 were assigned from the germline V gene (reference sequence) as LGHDT and YNNKEL.